This TCR beta chain was identified during a study of CD8+ T cells in alopecia areata. Obtained from alopecia areata patients were lesional scalp punch biopsies along with peripheral blood. General study results and limits: Lesional tissue from the scalp (especially in alopecia totalis/universalis) showed higher clonality than normal scalp.

The CDR3 totals 13 residues. Germline CDR1 reads SGHRS; CDR2 reads YFSETQ. Between the trimmed V and J ends, which lost 2 bases and 6 bases, there was a span of 11 bases. Reverse transcription of extracted RNA yielded cDNA, which provided the sequencing template. Only in-frame clones appear in the TCRdb table, and some are missing; sequencing was by immunoSEQ multiplex PCR. Among around 250,000 clones listed, around two thirds were seen once. This clone was observed a handful of times. Its antigen is as yet unknown. Source: CD4+ T cells sorted from blood, taken at week 0. The V and J genes are TRBV5-1 and TRBJ1-1; possible D gene TRBD1, 6 bases. This sequence was found in a human donor with alopecia areata. The CDR3 coding sequence is TGCGCCAGCAGCTTCAGGGGAGAAGCTGAAGCTTTCTTT. Residues: CASSFRGEAEAFF. Variable domain in full (rest from reference TRBV5-1 and TRBJ1-1): KAGVTQTPRYLIKTRGQQVTLSCSPISGHRSVSWYQQTPGQGLQFLFEYFSETQRNKGNFPGRFSGRQFSNSRSEMNVSTLELGDSALYLCASSFRGEAEAFFGQGTRLTVV.